Reported below is one T cell receptor beta chain. Its matching antigen is unknown. The V gene end was trimmed by 7 bases and the J gene end by 4 bases; junction bases not matched to a gene: 6. Germline V gene lookup returns CDR1 SQVTM and CDR2 ANQGSEA. The CDR3 covers 12 residues. Sequencing relied on a cDNA template that was reverse transcribed from extracted RNA. The data were produced by immunoSEQ multiplex PCR, yet TCRdb's version contains in-frame clones alone and is incomplete. The sample lists 150,000 or so clones; approximately 59% were seen once. The data belong to a study of CD8+ T cells in alopecia areata. Study-level points and caveats: Relative to normal scalp, lesional scalp, especially alopecia totalis/universalis, showed higher clonality.

As for treatment: oral pan-JAK inhibitor, 5-10 mg twice daily. The chain carries TRBV29-1 and TRBJ1-1; 7 nucleotides align to TRBD1. Material: CD4+ T cells sorted from blood, obtained at approximately week 61, from a patient treated with tofacitinib. The receptor's source is a human donor with alopecia areata. In nucleotides, the CDR3 is TGCAGCGCCGTCAGGGGGGGCACTGAAGCTTTCTTT. This codes for CSAVRGGTEAFF.